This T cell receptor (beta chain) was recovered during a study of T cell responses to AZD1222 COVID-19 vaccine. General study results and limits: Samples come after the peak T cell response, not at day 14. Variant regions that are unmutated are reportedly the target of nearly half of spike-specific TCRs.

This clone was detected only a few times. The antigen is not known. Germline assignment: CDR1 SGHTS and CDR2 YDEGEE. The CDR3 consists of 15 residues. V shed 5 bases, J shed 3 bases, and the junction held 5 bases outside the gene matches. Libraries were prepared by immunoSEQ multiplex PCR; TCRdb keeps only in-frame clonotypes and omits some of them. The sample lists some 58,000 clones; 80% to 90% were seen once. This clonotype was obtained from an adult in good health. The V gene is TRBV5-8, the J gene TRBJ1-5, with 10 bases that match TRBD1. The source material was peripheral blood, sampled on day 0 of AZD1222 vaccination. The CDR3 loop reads CASSRQGADNQPQHF. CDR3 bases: TGTGCCAGCAGTCGACAGGGGGCAGACAATCAGCCCCAGCATTTT.